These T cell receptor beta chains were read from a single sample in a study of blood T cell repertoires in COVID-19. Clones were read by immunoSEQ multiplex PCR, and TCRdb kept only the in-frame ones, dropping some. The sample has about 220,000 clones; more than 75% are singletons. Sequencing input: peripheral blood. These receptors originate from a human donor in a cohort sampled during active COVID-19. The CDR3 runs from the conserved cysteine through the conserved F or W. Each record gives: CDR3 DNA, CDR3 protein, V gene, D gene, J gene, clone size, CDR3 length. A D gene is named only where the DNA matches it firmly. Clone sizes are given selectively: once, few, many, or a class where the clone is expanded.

DNA: TGTGCCAGCAGCTTTCCGGGACAGGGGTTCAGGATGAACACTGAAGCTTTCTTT; CDR3: CASSFPGQGFRMNTEAFF; V: TRBV11-2; D: TRBD1; J: TRBJ1-1; size: -; length: 18
DNA: TGTGCCAGCAGTAGGGACACAGGGGGCTCTGAAGCTTTCTTT; CDR3: CASSRDTGGSEAFF; V: TRBV2; D: TRBD1; J: TRBJ1-1; size: -; length: 14
DNA: TGCGCCAGCACGTGGGACAGGGGGACGGGAACGACCTACAATGAGCAGTTCTTC; CDR3: CASTWDRGTGTTYNEQFF; V: TRBV5-1; D: TRBD1; J: TRBJ2-1; size: -; length: 18
DNA: TGTGCCAGCAGTCCCCGACAGGGGAGCCACAATGAGCAGTTCTTC; CDR3: CASSPRQGSHNEQFF; V: TRBV6-5; D: TRBD1; J: TRBJ2-1; size: many; length: 15
DNA: TGCAGCGTGCGGAGGGGCGCGGGTGAAGAGACCCAGTACTTC; CDR3: CSVRRGAGEETQYF; V: TRBV29-1; D: -; J: TRBJ2-5; size: -; length: 14
DNA: TGTGCCAGCAGCTTGGGAGGTGATCAGCCCCAGCATTTT; CDR3: CASSLGGDQPQHF; V: TRBV5-4; D: -; J: TRBJ1-5; size: -; length: 13
DNA: TGTGCCAGCAGCTCGGGGGAAACTAGCACAGATACGCAGTATTTT; CDR3: CASSSGETSTDTQYF; V: TRBV5-4; D: -; J: TRBJ2-3; size: -; length: 15
DNA: TGCAGTGCTAGGGGGACGGACAGGCTCGGGTTC; CDR3: CSARGTDRLGF; V: TRBV20-1; D: TRBD1; J: TRBJ2-7; size: -; length: 11
DNA: TGTGCCAGCAGCTCGAGGTCCTCCGCCAAAAACATTCAGTACTTC; CDR3: CASSSRSSAKNIQYF; V: TRBV5-4; D: -; J: TRBJ2-4; size: -; length: 15
DNA: TGCACCAGCAGCCGGCGACTAGCGGGGACACCCCAGTACTTC; CDR3: CTSSRRLAGTPQYF; V: TRBV1; D: -; J: TRBJ2-5; size: few; length: 14
DNA: TGTGCCAGCACCCCCTCCGGGATGAACACTGAAGCTTTCTTT; CDR3: CASTPSGMNTEAFF; V: TRBV28; D: -; J: TRBJ1-1; size: few; length: 14
DNA: TGTGCCAGCTCGCGAGACAGGGGGGCCTACAATGAGCAGTTCTTC; CDR3: CASSRDRGAYNEQFF; V: TRBV18; D: TRBD1; J: TRBJ2-1; size: -; length: 15
DNA: TGCGCCAGCAGCTATCAGGGGACCACCGGGGAGCTGTTTTTT; CDR3: CASSYQGTTGELFF; V: TRBV5-1; D: -; J: TRBJ2-2; size: -; length: 14
DNA: TGCGCCAGCAGCCAAGAGGGGCCCGCAGGGGGGAATGGAGGTAAGGCCGGGGAGCTGTTTTTT; CDR3: CASSQEGPAGGNGGKAGELFF; V: TRBV4-3; D: -; J: TRBJ2-2; size: -; length: 21
DNA: TGTGCCAGCAGCTCCGAACCCGGCTCAGGGGGTTCACCCCTCCACTTT; CDR3: CASSSEPGSGGSPLHF; V: TRBV5-8; D: TRBD1; J: TRBJ1-6; size: -; length: 16
DNA: TGTGCCAGCTCACCACCTTGGAGCACTGATGAGGCTTTCTTT; CDR3: CASSPPWSTDEAFF; V: TRBV18; D: -; J: TRBJ1-1; size: -; length: 14
DNA: TGTGCCAGCAGCGAGGGACTAGCGGGGATTACTGGCACAGATACGCAGTATTTT; CDR3: CASSEGLAGITGTDTQYF; V: TRBV9; D: TRBD2; J: TRBJ2-3; size: few; length: 18
DNA: TGTGCCAGCAGTCCCCCGGGACAGGGGAACACTGAAGCTTTCTTT; CDR3: CASSPPGQGNTEAFF; V: TRBV6-2/TRBV6-3; D: TRBD1; J: TRBJ1-1; size: -; length: 15
DNA: TGCAGAGGGGGGGTTAATGAAAAACTGTTTTTT; CDR3: CRGGVNEKLFF; V: TRBV20-1; D: -; J: TRBJ1-4; size: -; length: 11
DNA: TGTGCCAGCTCACCCAGGGTTTGGTCCTATAATTCACCCCTCCACTTT; CDR3: CASSPRVWSYNSPLHF; V: TRBV18; D: -; J: TRBJ1-6; size: -; length: 16
DNA: TGTGCCAGCAGCCAAGGCTCTAGGGACAGGGGGTACACCTTC; CDR3: CASSQGSRDRGYTF; V: TRBV3-1/TRBV3-2; D: TRBD1; J: TRBJ1-2; size: -; length: 14
DNA: TGTGCCACCAGTGACCCCGGGACTAGCGGATCGAACACCGGGGAGCTGTTTTTT; CDR3: CATSDPGTSGSNTGELFF; V: TRBV24-1; D: TRBD2; J: TRBJ2-2; size: -; length: 18
DNA: TGTGCCAGCAGCTTTAGCCGGGATCAGCCCCAGCATTTT; CDR3: CASSFSRDQPQHF; V: TRBV5-5; D: -; J: TRBJ1-5; size: -; length: 13
DNA: TGTGCCAGCAGCCAAGGACAGGGGGGTCAGCCCCAGCATTTT; CDR3: CASSQGQGGQPQHF; V: TRBV3-1/TRBV3-2; D: TRBD1; J: TRBJ1-5; size: -; length: 14
DNA: TGTGCCAGCAGCTTGGACAGGGGGACTGGAAACACCATATATTTT; CDR3: CASSLDRGTGNTIYF; V: TRBV5-4; D: TRBD1; J: TRBJ1-3; size: -; length: 15
DNA: TGTGCCAGCAGCTTACGGGAACAAGAGACCCAGTACTTC; CDR3: CASSLREQETQYF; V: TRBV7-8; D: -; J: TRBJ2-5; size: -; length: 13
DNA: TGTGCCAGTAGTGTGACCTCAGGGTATCAGCCCCAGCATTTT; CDR3: CASSVTSGYQPQHF; V: TRBV19; D: -; J: TRBJ1-5; size: -; length: 14
DNA: TGTGCCAGTAGTCGGGACAACACAGATACGCAGTATTTT; CDR3: CASSRDNTDTQYF; V: TRBV19; D: -; J: TRBJ2-3; size: -; length: 13
DNA: TGTGCCACCAGCAGAGTCAGCGGGAGGGAGGGGCTTGAGCAGTTCTTC; CDR3: CATSRVSGREGLEQFF; V: TRBV15; D: TRBD2; J: TRBJ2-1; size: -; length: 16
DNA: TGTGCCAGCAGCCAAGTGCAGGGAAGGGGCTATAATTCACCCCTCCACTTT; CDR3: CASSQVQGRGYNSPLHF; V: TRBV3-1/TRBV3-2; D: -; J: TRBJ1-6; size: -; length: 17
DNA: TGTGCCAGCAGCTTGGTGGGGAGTGTTGAAGCTTTCTTT; CDR3: CASSLVGSVEAFF; V: TRBV5-6; D: -; J: TRBJ1-1; size: few; length: 13
DNA: TGTGCCATCAGTGGTCGGGGGGCAAACACTGAAGCTTTCTTT; CDR3: CAISGRGANTEAFF; V: TRBV10-3; D: -; J: TRBJ1-1; size: -; length: 14
DNA: TGTGCCAGCAGCCCCTTGAGGGGGGAGCTGTTTTTT; CDR3: CASSPLRGELFF; V: TRBV6-5; D: -; J: TRBJ2-2; size: -; length: 12
DNA: TGTGCCAGCAGCCACAGTAGCGGACAGGGGGGTTCACCCCTCCACTTT; CDR3: CASSHSSGQGGSPLHF; V: TRBV27; D: TRBD1; J: TRBJ1-6; size: few; length: 16
DNA: TGTGCCAGCAGCTTTACACTAAACAATGAGCAGTTCTTC; CDR3: CASSFTLNNEQFF; V: TRBV13; D: -; J: TRBJ2-1; size: -; length: 13
DNA: TGTGCCAGCAGCTTGTTGGCTAGCGGGAGTAATGAGCAGTTCTTC; CDR3: CASSLLASGSNEQFF; V: TRBV5-4; D: TRBD2; J: TRBJ2-1; size: -; length: 15
DNA: TGCGCCAGCAGTCAAAACGGACTAGCGGGAGGGCCGAGAACCGGGGAGCTGTTTTTT; CDR3: CASSQNGLAGGPRTGELFF; V: TRBV23-1; D: TRBD2; J: TRBJ2-2; size: -; length: 19
DNA: TGTGCCAGCAGCCCCCGATCAGGACAAGAGACCCAGTACTTC; CDR3: CASSPRSGQETQYF; V: TRBV3-1/TRBV3-2; D: -; J: TRBJ2-5; size: -; length: 14
DNA: TGTGCCAGCAGCCAGATACCCCCGAGTGACAGGACGAACACTGAAGCTTTCTTT; CDR3: CASSQIPPSDRTNTEAFF; V: TRBV3-1/TRBV3-2; D: -; J: TRBJ1-1; size: -; length: 18
DNA: TGTGCCACCAGTGATTCGACATTAAGCTACGAGCAGTACTTC; CDR3: CATSDSTLSYEQYF; V: TRBV24-1; D: -; J: TRBJ2-7; size: -; length: 14
DNA: TGTGCCAGCAGTATTAGCGGGAGGGGGACCTACCAAGAGACCCAGTACTTC; CDR3: CASSISGRGTYQETQYF; V: TRBV28; D: TRBD2; J: TRBJ2-5; size: -; length: 17
DNA: TGTGCCAGCAGTTCACTTCGCCAGGGAGGTCATCAGCCCCAGCATTTT; CDR3: CASSSLRQGGHQPQHF; V: TRBV6-5; D: -; J: TRBJ1-5; size: -; length: 16
DNA: TGCGCCAGCAGCCAAGCTGGGGGCGGCGGCTATGGCTACACCTTC; CDR3: CASSQAGGGGYGYTF; V: TRBV4-3; D: -; J: TRBJ1-2; size: -; length: 15
DNA: TGTGCCAGCGATTGGGGTTTTAGCGGCTCCCAAGAGACCCAGTACTTC; CDR3: CASDWGFSGSQETQYF; V: TRBV28; D: -; J: TRBJ2-5; size: -; length: 16
DNA: TGCGCCACCACGGGGGGGAAGACAGATACGCAGTATTTT; CDR3: CATTGGKTDTQYF; V: TRBV5-1; D: TRBD2; J: TRBJ2-3; size: -; length: 13
DNA: TGTGCCAGCAGTTTCGGGGGTTCCTATAATTCACCCCTCCACTTT; CDR3: CASSFGGSYNSPLHF; V: TRBV27; D: -; J: TRBJ1-6; size: -; length: 15
DNA: TGTGCCAGCAGTGTGGATACTAGCGGAAACAATGAGCAGTTCTTC; CDR3: CASSVDTSGNNEQFF; V: TRBV6-4; D: TRBD2; J: TRBJ2-1; size: -; length: 15
DNA: TGTGCCAGCATGGGGCTAGCGGGTCGCGAGCAGTACTTC; CDR3: CASMGLAGREQYF; V: TRBV28; D: TRBD2; J: TRBJ2-7; size: -; length: 13
DNA: TGTGCCAGCTCCCCTGGACAGGGCGAGGGGACCCAGTACTTC; CDR3: CASSPGQGEGTQYF; V: TRBV18; D: TRBD1; J: TRBJ2-5; size: -; length: 14
DNA: TGTGCCAGCAGCTGGGACAGGGAAGGGGAGACCCAGTACTTC; CDR3: CASSWDREGETQYF; V: TRBV7-2; D: TRBD1; J: TRBJ2-5; size: -; length: 14
DNA: TGCGCCAGCAGCTGGGGACCGGGACTAGCGACGGAGACCCAGTACTTC; CDR3: CASSWGPGLATETQYF; V: TRBV5-1; D: TRBD2; J: TRBJ2-5; size: -; length: 16
DNA: TGTGCCAGCTCACCGCAAACCGGGACTAGCGGGGACACCGGGGAGCTGTTTTTT; CDR3: CASSPQTGTSGDTGELFF; V: TRBV18; D: TRBD2; J: TRBJ2-2; size: once; length: 18
DNA: TGTGCCTCTTCCGGTGATATCACCGGGGAGCTGTTTTTT; CDR3: CASSGDITGELFF; V: TRBV10-3; D: -; J: TRBJ2-2; size: once; length: 13
DNA: TGTGCCAGTACCACGGGACTAGCGGGAGAGGATACGCAGTATTTT; CDR3: CASTTGLAGEDTQYF; V: TRBV19; D: TRBD2; J: TRBJ2-3; size: -; length: 15